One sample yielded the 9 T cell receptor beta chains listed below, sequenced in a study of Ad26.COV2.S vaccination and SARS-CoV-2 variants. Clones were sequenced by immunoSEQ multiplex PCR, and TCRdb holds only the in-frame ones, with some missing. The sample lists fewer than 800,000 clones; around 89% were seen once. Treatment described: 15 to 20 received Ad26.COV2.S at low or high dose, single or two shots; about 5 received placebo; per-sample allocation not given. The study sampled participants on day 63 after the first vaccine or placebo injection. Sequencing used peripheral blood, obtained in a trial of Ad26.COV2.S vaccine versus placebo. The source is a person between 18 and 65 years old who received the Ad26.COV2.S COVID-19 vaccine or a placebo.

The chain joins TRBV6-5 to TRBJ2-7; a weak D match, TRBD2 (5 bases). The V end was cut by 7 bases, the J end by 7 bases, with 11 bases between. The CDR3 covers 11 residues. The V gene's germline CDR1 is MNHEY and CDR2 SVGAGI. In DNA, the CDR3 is TGTGCCAGCACCCGGGGTGAGGAGCAGTACTTC. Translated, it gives CASTRGEEQYF.

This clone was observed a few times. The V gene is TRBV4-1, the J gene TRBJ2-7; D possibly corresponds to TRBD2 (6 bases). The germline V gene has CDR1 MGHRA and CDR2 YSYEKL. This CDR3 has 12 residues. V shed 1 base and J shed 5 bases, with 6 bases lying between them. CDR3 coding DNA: TGCGCCAGCAGCCAAGCGGGGGACGAGCAGTACTTC. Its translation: CASSQAGDEQYF.

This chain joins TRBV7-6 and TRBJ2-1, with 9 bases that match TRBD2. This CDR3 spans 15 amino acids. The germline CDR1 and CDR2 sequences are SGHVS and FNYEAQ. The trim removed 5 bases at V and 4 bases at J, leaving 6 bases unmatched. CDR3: CASSGGTSRYNEQFF. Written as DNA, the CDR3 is TGTGCCAGCAGCGGGGGGACTAGCCGTTACAATGAGCAGTTCTTC.

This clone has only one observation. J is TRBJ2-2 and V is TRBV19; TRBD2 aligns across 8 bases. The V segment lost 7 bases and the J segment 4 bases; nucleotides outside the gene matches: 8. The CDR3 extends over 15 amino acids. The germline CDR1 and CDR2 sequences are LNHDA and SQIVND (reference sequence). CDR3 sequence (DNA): TGTGCCAGTACTCCGGGAGGGGAATTCACCGGGGAGCTGTTTTTT. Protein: CASTPGGEFTGELFF.

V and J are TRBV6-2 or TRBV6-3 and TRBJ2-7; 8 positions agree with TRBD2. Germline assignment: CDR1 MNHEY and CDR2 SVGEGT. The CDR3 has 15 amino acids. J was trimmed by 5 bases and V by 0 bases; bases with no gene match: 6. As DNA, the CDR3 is TGTGCCAGCAGTTACTCTACCGGGACTAGGCACGAGCAGTACTTC. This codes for CASSYSTGTRHEQYF.

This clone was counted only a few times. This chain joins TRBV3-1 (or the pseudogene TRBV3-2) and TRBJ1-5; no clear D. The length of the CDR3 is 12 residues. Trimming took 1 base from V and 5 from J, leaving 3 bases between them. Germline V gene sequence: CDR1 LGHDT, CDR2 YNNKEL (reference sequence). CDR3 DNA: TGTGCCAGCAGCCAAGCGGATCAGCCCCAGCATTTT. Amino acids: CASSQADQPQHF.

In DNA form, the CDR3 reads TGTGCCAGCAGTTACCGTGGCGCGGACCGGTTAACCGATCCGTACTTC. Amino acid sequence: CASSYRGADRLTDPYF. J is TRBJ2-7 and V is TRBV6-2 or TRBV6-3, with unresolved D. CDR1 and CDR2 from the germline V gene are MNHEY and SVGEGT. V lost 2 bases, J lost 12 bases, and 26 bases lay in between. The length of the CDR3 is 16 residues.

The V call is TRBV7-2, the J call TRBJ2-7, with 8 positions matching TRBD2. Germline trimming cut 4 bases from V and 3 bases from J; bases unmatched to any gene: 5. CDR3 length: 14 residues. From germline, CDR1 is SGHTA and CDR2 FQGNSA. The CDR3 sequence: CASSSWSGSYEQYF. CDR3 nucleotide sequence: TGTGCCAGCAGCTCTTGGAGCGGGAGCTACGAGCAGTACTTC.

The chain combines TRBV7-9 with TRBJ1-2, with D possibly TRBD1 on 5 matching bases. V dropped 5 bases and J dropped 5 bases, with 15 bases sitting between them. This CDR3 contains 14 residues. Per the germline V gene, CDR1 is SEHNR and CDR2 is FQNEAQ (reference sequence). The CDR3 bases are TGTGCCAGCAGCCTCAATTCTGACAGATATGGCTACACCTTC. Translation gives CASSLNSDRYGYTF.